The clone carrying this T cell receptor beta chain came up a few times. Its antigen is not identified. The data stem from a study of T-cell reconstitution after alpha-beta-depleted transplantation in children. Unique molecular identifiers featured in how the TCRbeta library was prepared. TCRdb analysed the PCR reads with MiXCR anew, one entry per CDR3 protein. This repertoire shows around 960,000 distinct CDR3 sequences, around 30% found once; its top ten account for roughly 27%. Germline V gene data show CDR1 as MNHEY and CDR2 as SMNVEV (reference sequence). CDR3 length: 14 residues. With 10 bases clipped from V and 0 bases from J, the junction kept 8 bases outside the gene matches. Regarding the study as a whole: Newly produced T cells mostly provided counts and TCRbeta diversity after one year, as hyperexpanded clones declined. Some patients' high day-60 TCRbeta diversity was traced to surviving recipient T cells and thymic progenitors.

The sample was PBMCs, mostly from graft donor cells, taken 360 days after TCRalphabeta/CD19-depleted stem cell transplant. The J gene is TRBJ1-2, the V gene TRBV27, with 7 bases aligning to TRBD1. The receptor comes from a boy under two years old who had a stem cell transplant for SCID, so the T cells may come from the graft donor. The CDR3 bases are TGTGCCACCCGACGGGACAGAACTAACTATGGCTACACCTTC. Protein: CATRRDRTNYGYTF.